This TCR beta chain is from a study of beta chain features in type 1 diabetes. Study-wide results and limits: Any PCR bias toward short templates would affect both groups alike.

Every isolated RNA sample was fully reverse transcribed, so sequencing captured expressed TCRB transcripts. Clones were read by immunoSEQ multiplex PCR, and TCRdb kept only the in-frame ones, dropping some. Found here are almost 250,000 clones, roughly 14% of them singletons; the top ten hold 0.025% to 0.03%. Comment on this clone: The antigen remains undetermined.

The CDR3 is 15 residues long. Germline V gene lookup returns CDR1 SGDLS and CDR2 YYNGEE. With V trimmed by 3 bases and J by 3 bases, 5 bases remained unmatched. This rearrangement joins TRBV9 to TRBJ2-1; 8 bases map to TRBD1. The sequencing sample was made of naive CD4+ T cells from blood. The TCR sequence derives from a woman aged 40 to 50 in good health. Here the CDR3 reads CASSAAGTGYNEQFF. The CDR3 nucleotides are TGTGCCAGCAGCGCCGCCGGGACAGGCTACAATGAGCAGTTCTTC.